This entry lists 13 T cell receptor beta chains sequenced from one sample in a study of Graves' ophthalmopathy and Graves' hyperthyroidism. The authors amplified TCR beta CDR3 regions, and they did so from RNA transcripts for repertoire sequencing. RT-PCR with HTBI primers came first, then second-round multiplex PCR. MiXCR, applied by TCRdb to the multiplex PCR reads, yields one record per CDR3 protein. This table has about half a million distinct CDR3 sequences, approximately 14% appearing once. The source material was blood. The receptors were sampled from a woman younger than 45 with Graves' ophthalmopathy.

This clonotype was counted only a few times. The rearrangement links TRBV27 to TRBJ2-7; maybe TRBD1 (6 bases). Deletions cut 5 bases from V and 0 bases from J, with 20 bases between. Looked up from germline, CDR1 is MNHEY and CDR2 is SMNVEV (reference sequence). There are 17 residues in the CDR3. In DNA, the CDR3 is TGTGCCAGCAGTCCCTTGTTCCGGGACACACACTCCTACGAGCAGTACTTC. Protein product: CASSPLFRDTHSYEQYF.

This clonotype was counted ten times or more. The chain links TRBV6-1 to TRBJ1-2; D may be TRBD1 (5 bases). CDR1 is MNHNS, CDR2 SASEGT, per germline. The CDR3 sequence is 14 residues long. V was shortened by 10 bases and J by 4 bases, with 19 bases between the two germline ends. The CDR3 loop is CATTWSARGYGYTF. Here the CDR3 DNA reads TGTGCCACCACATGGAGCGCAAGGGGCTATGGCTACACCTTC.

The sample holds many counts of this clonotype. The chain carries TRBV28 and TRBJ1-2; D call uncertain. Germline lookup yields CDR1 MDHEN and CDR2 SYDVKM. The CDR3 sequence is 16 residues long. Trimming shortened V by 4 bases and J by 2 bases, and 17 bases separated the two germline ends. As DNA, the CDR3 is TGTGCCAGCAGTTCGATACGGTCCTATTCCAACTATGGCTACACCTTC. Its translation: CASSSIRSYSNYGYTF.

The V and J genes are TRBV12-3 or TRBV12-4 and TRBJ2-7; D not resolved. The CDR3 consists of 15 residues. V was clipped by 4 bases and J by 0 bases, with 13 bases between them. CDR3 region: CASSWFNGPSYEQYF. In DNA, the CDR3 is TGTGCCAGCAGTTGGTTCAACGGGCCCTCCTACGAGCAGTACTTC.

This clonotype was counted many times. The V and J genes are TRBV7-2 and TRBJ2-7; D may correspond to TRBD1 or TRBD2 (5 bases each). Trimming stripped 1 base from V and 3 bases from J, with 13 bases between. The CDR3 has 15 amino acids. Looked up from germline, CDR1 is SGHTA and CDR2 is FQGNSA. CDR3 protein: CASSLGGSQFYEQYF. The CDR3 DNA is TGTGCCAGCAGCTTAGGGGGGAGTCAGTTCTACGAGCAGTACTTC.

This clonotype was seen a few times. Germline and junction disagree at one end, which may indicate a read error. V gene TRBV6-5 combines with J gene TRBJ1-1; weak D call: TRBD1 (5 bases). The CDR3 covers 14 residues. Germline-derived CDR1 and CDR2 are MNHEY and SVGAGI. The CDR3 bases are TGTGCCAGCAGTTCGGGACTGGTGAACACTGATGCTTTCTTT. Translation gives CASSSGLVNTDAFF.

The chain couples TRBV13 to TRBJ1-1; 9 bases map to TRBD1. Germline-derived CDR1 and CDR2 are PRHDT and FYEKMQ (reference sequence). Unmatched junction bases numbered 6, after V lost 0 bases and J lost 7 bases. CDR3 size: 15 residues. Here the CDR3 DNA reads TGTGCCAGCAGCTTAGGCCTCCGACAGGGGGGTGAAGCTTTCTTT. It is translated as CASSLGLRQGGEAFF.

The CDR3 nucleotides read TGTGCCAGCAGTTACGATCTGATCGGGCAGCACCAAGAGACCCAGTACTTC. Amino acids: CASSYDLIGQHQETQYF. The J gene is TRBJ2-5, the V gene TRBV6-2 or TRBV6-3; D is uncertain. Trimming removed 2 bases from V and 0 bases from J, with 16 bases in between. Germline V lookup: CDR1 MNHEY, CDR2 SVGEGT. The CDR3 has 17 amino acids.

The sample holds many counts of this clonotype. The chain employs TRBV12-3 or TRBV12-4 and TRBJ1-1, with D perhaps TRBD1 (6 bases). Trimming cost V 6 bases and J 8 bases, with 13 bases left between them. This CDR3 has 12 amino acids. The DNA of the CDR3 is TGTGCCAGCAGCGGGATAGACAGGGAAGCTTTCTTT. This gives the protein CASSGIDREAFF.

This clonotype occurred many times. The gene calls are TRBV11-2 and TRBJ2-4; D ambiguous. CDR1 is SGHAT, CDR2 FQNNGV, per germline. This CDR3 has 15 residues. V was clipped by 2 bases and J by 0 bases, with 8 bases between them. The CDR3 sequence is CASSLNKLAKNIQYF. The CDR3 DNA is TGTGCCAGCAGCTTAAACAAACTAGCCAAAAACATTCAGTACTTC.

Ten or more counts support this clonotype. This chain uses TRBV28 with TRBJ2-7, with TRBD2 matching over 9 bases. CDR1 is MDHEN and CDR2 is SYDVKM in the germline V gene. The V segment lost 5 bases and the J segment 6 bases; nucleotides outside the gene matches: 11. The CDR3 extends over 15 amino acids. DNA of the CDR3: TGTGCCAGCAGTCCCTCCGCGGGAGGGCTTTTCGAGCAGTACTTC. This encodes CASSPSAGGLFEQYF.

The CDR3: CASSEGGLAGYNEQFF. The CDR3, as DNA: TGTGCCAGCAGTGAAGGAGGACTAGCGGGGTACAATGAGCAGTTCTTC. The V and J genes are TRBV2 and TRBJ2-1, with 12 nucleotides matching TRBD2. This CDR3 is built from 16 residues. The germline V gene has CDR1 SNHLY and CDR2 FYNNEI. V shed 1 base and J 4 bases; nucleotides not matched to a gene: 2. The whole variable domain, remainder taken from reference TRBV2 and TRBJ2-1, is EPEVTQTPSHQVTQMGQEVILRCVPISNHLYFYWYRQILGQKVEFLVSFYNNEISEKSEIFDDQFSVERPDGSNFTLKIRSTKLEDSAMYFCASSEGGLAGYNEQFFGPGTRLTVL.

A note on this clonotype: A much larger clone differs by one base, so this may be a read error. This chain links TRBV29-1 with TRBJ1-2, with D maybe TRBD1 (6 bases). There are 14 residues in the CDR3. Per the germline V gene, CDR1 is SQVTM and CDR2 is ANQGSEA. CDR3 in amino acids: CSVEGGPGLYGYAF. The CDR3 nucleotides are TGCAGCGTTGAAGGGGGGCCGGGTCTCTATGGCTACGCCTTC. Full variable domain (missing parts from reference TRBV29-1 and TRBJ1-2): SAVISQKPSRDICQRGTSLTIQCQVDSQVTMMFWYRQQPGQSLTLIATANQGSEATYESGFVIDKFPISRPNLTFSTLTVSNMSPEDSSIYLCSVEGGPGLYGYAFGSGTRLTVV.